The rows below give T cell receptor beta chains drawn from one sample of a study of shared clonotypes between healthy human individuals. Assay used: immunoSEQ multiplex PCR; TCRdb lists only in-frame clones, some missing. The sample contains about 1 million clones, roughly 70% of which appear only once. What was sequenced was memory CD4+ T cells sorted from blood. The source of these receptors is a young man in good health. Each CDR3 is given with its conserved first and last residue. D genes are given only for firm matches. The size field is filled for only some rows; it gives once, few, many or a size class.

j_gene | len | v_gene | d_gene | abundance | CDR3aa | CDR3nt
TRBJ2-5 | 13 | TRBV10-3 | TRBD2 | NA | CAIRTSGEETQYF | TGTGCCATCAGAACCAGCGGGGAGGAGACCCAGTACTTC
TRBJ2-5 | 15 | TRBV18 | TRBD1 | NA | CASSLQTGTQETQYF | TGTGCCAGCTCACTTCAGACAGGGACACAAGAGACCCAGTACTTC
TRBJ2-2 | 19 | TRBV4-1 | NA | NA | CASSQRDHYWQASTGELFF | TGCGCCAGCAGCCAAAGGGACCATTACTGGCAGGCCTCCACCGGGGAGCTGTTTTTT
TRBJ2-7 | 19 | TRBV5-1 | TRBD2 | NA | CASSPWTSGMVGSSYEQYF | TGCGCCAGCAGCCCTTGGACTAGCGGGATGGTGGGGAGCTCCTACGAGCAGTACTTC
TRBJ1-3 | 13 | TRBV30 | NA | NA | CAWKGDSGNTIYF | TGTGCCTGGAAAGGCGACTCTGGAAACACCATATATTTT
TRBJ1-2 | 14 | TRBV27 | TRBD1 | NA | CASSLKGGPLDYTF | TGTGCCAGCAGTTTAAAAGGGGGCCCTTTGGACTACACCTTC
TRBJ2-3 | 15 | TRBV29-1 | TRBD2 | NA | CSALGGTYSTDTQYF | TGCAGCGCCTTGGGGGGGACCTATAGCACAGATACGCAGTATTTT
TRBJ2-7 | 13 | TRBV7-2 | TRBD2 | NA | CASTVLAGFEQYF | TGTGCCAGCACCGTCCTAGCGGGATTCGAGCAGTACTTC
TRBJ1-5 | 12 | TRBV10-2 | NA | NA | CAVAGVGGPQHF | TGCGCCGTTGCAGGCGTTGGGGGGCCCCAGCATTTT
TRBJ1-4 | 15 | TRBV5-1 | NA | NA | CASSLEGQYNEKLFF | TGCGCCAGCAGCCTGGAAGGACAGTATAATGAAAAACTGTTTTTT
TRBJ2-2 | 20 | TRBV30 | TRBD2 | few | CAWSIRASGRRIANTGELFF | TGTGCCTGGAGTATCCGGGCTAGCGGGAGACGAATCGCGAACACCGGGGAGCTGTTTTTT
TRBJ2-5 | 14 | TRBV29-1 | TRBD2 | NA | CSVDVAGGKETQYF | TGCAGCGTTGACGTAGCGGGGGGAAAAGAGACCCAGTACTTC
TRBJ1-3 | 13 | TRBV15 | NA | NA | CATSRDSGNTIYF | TGTGCCACCAGCAGAGACAGTGGAAACACCATATATTTT
TRBJ2-7 | 11 | TRBV21-1 | NA | NA | CASSEYFEQYF | TGTGCCAGCAGCGAATACTTCGAGCAGTACTTC
TRBJ2-1 | 11 | TRBV7-2 | NA | NA | CASSFGNEQFF | TGTGCCAGCAGCTTCGGGAATGAGCAGTTCTTC
TRBJ1-5 | 17 | TRBV11-3 | NA | NA | CASFPGRRADSNQPQHF | TGTGCCAGCTTTCCGGGCAGGAGAGCAGATAGCAATCAGCCCCAGCATTTT
TRBJ1-5 | 14 | TRBV6-1 | NA | NA | CASSSLRVGQPQHF | TGTGCCAGCAGTTCCCTCAGGGTCGGTCAGCCCCAGCATTTT
TRBJ2-1 | 14 | TRBV6-5 | NA | NA | CASRRGASYNEQFF | TGTGCCAGCAGACGAGGGGCATCCTACAATGAGCAGTTCTTC
TRBJ1-5 | 14 | TRBV7-9 | NA | NA | CASSGGQLNQPQHF | TGTGCCAGCAGCGGAGGACAGCTCAATCAGCCCCAGCATTTT
TRBJ1-5 | 18 | TRBV15 | NA | NA | CATSRDPPDSTIDQPQHF | TGTGCCACCAGCAGAGACCCCCCGGACAGCACTATTGATCAGCCCCAGCATTTT
TRBJ1-1 | 15 | TRBV5-1 | NA | NA | CASSPGDVLNTEAFF | TGCGCCAGCAGCCCCGGAGATGTATTGAACACTGAAGCTTTCTTT
TRBJ2-7 | 14 | TRBV5-1 | NA | few | CASSLAGQIYEQYF | TGCGCCAGCAGCTTGGCCGGACAGATATACGAGCAGTACTTC
TRBJ2-5 | 15 | TRBV5-4 | NA | NA | CASSLDGSRQETQYF | TGTGCCAGCAGCTTGGACGGATCTAGGCAGGAGACCCAGTACTTC
TRBJ2-2 | 14 | TRBV2 | NA | NA | CASTTSEKTGELFF | TGTGCCAGCACTACGAGCGAGAAAACCGGGGAGCTGTTTTTT
TRBJ2-7 | 14 | TRBV11-3 | NA | NA | CASSLDGSSYEQYF | TGTGCCAGCAGCTTAGATGGCAGTAGCTACGAGCAGTACTTC
TRBJ2-5 | 13 | TRBV10-3 | NA | NA | CAISEDLAETQYF | TGTGCCATCAGTGAAGATTTAGCGGAGACCCAGTACTTC
TRBJ2-3 | 15 | TRBV5-6 | TRBD2 | once | CASSLTSGPTDTQYF | TGTGCCAGCAGCCTTACTAGCGGGCCCACAGATACGCAGTATTTT
TRBJ2-3 | 13 | TRBV13 | NA | many | CASSRTQGDTQYF | TGTGCCAGCAGCCGTACACAGGGAGATACGCAGTATTTT